A single sample gave rise to the 6 T cell receptor beta chains below, sequenced in a study of blood T cells in healthy people across ages. Primers used in a second PCR of roughly 7 to 12 cycles were a sample-barcoded 5' primer and a J-beta primer mix. TCRdb independently ran MiXCR on the 5' RACE reads; one entry per CDR3 protein. The table lists over 1.5 million distinct CDR3 sequences, 49% of them singletons. Sequenced: blood. The receptors come from a middle-aged woman in good health.

V usage is TRBV4-1 and J usage is TRBJ2-5; TRBD1 aligns across 8 bases. Germline assignment: CDR1 MGHRA and CDR2 YSYEKL. This CDR3 comprises 18 residues. V dropped 0 bases and J dropped 3; count of bases not matched to a gene: 12. The chain's CDR3 is CASSQEDEGDRNEETQYF. CDR3 bases: TGCGCCAGCAGCCAAGAAGATGAGGGGGACAGGAACGAAGAGACCCAGTACTTC.

The gene calls are TRBV5-1 and TRBJ2-5; weak D call: TRBD1 (7 bases). Trimming stripped 4 bases from V and 5 bases from J, with 24 bases between. Germline assignment: CDR1 SGHRS and CDR2 YFSETQ. The CDR3 covers 17 residues. The DNA for the CDR3 is TGCGCCAGCAGCCGACCAGACAGGGAGGAGTTGGGTGAGACCCAGTACTTC. Residues: CASSRPDREELGETQYF.

This clonotype showed up just a few times. V is TRBV10-1 and J is TRBJ2-3; D is undetermined. V lost 2 bases, J lost 5 bases, and 8 bases lay in between. From germline, CDR1 is WNHNN and CDR2 SYGVQD (reference sequence). CDR3 length: 13 amino acids. CDR3 in amino acids: CASSEDGRDTQYF. CDR3 DNA sequence: TGCGCCAGCAGTGAGGACGGTAGAGATACGCAGTATTTT.

Only a few counts were recorded for this clonotype. J is TRBJ2-5 and V is TRBV12-3 or TRBV12-4; D might be TRBD2 (5 bases). The germline V and J ends were trimmed by 6 bases and 5 bases, with 22 bases remaining between them. The CDR3 is 16 residues long. This CDR3 reads CASSTSLSGGSETQYF. DNA for the CDR3: TGTGCCAGCAGCACCAGCCTAAGCGGTGGCAGTGAGACCCAGTACTTC.

V is TRBV7-9 and J is TRBJ2-7, with D perhaps TRBD1 (5 bases). The CDR3 is made up of 14 amino acids. In germline, CDR1 is SEHNR, CDR2 FQNEAQ (reference sequence). V was cut by 5 bases and J by 7 bases, with 18 bases left in between. The DNA for the CDR3 is TGTGCCAGCAGCCCACAGGCCACCGCTTGGGAGCAGTACTTC. It encodes CASSPQATAWEQYF.

This clonotype appeared many times. Germline is not matched at one junction end, which may reflect a read error. The chain joins TRBV4-2 to TRBJ1-2, with 9 positions matching TRBD1. The CDR3 loop spans 15 amino acids. CDR1 is LGHNA, CDR2 YNFKEQ, per germline. CDR3 amino acids: CASSQEGQGNYGYTF. CDR3 DNA sequence: TGCGCCAGCAGCCAAGAGGGACAGGGAAACTATGGCTACACCTTC.